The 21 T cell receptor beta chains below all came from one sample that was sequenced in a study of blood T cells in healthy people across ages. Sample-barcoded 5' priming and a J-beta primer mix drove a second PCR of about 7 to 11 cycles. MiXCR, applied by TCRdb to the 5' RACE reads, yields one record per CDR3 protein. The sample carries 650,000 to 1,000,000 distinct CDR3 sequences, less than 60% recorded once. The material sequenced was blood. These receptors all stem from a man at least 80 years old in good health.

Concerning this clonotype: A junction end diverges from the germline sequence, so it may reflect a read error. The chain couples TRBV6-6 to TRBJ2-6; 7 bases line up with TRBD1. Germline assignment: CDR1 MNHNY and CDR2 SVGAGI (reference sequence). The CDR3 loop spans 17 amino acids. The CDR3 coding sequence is TGTGCCAGCAGTTACTCTAGGGACAGCTCTGGGGCCAACGTCCCGACTTTC. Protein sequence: CASSYSRDSSGANVPTF.

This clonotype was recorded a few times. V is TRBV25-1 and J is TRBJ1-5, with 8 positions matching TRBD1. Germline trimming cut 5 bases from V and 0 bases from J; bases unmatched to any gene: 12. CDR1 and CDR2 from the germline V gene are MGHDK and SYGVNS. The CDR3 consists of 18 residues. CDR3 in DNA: TGTGCCAGCAGTCCTGACAGGGGCGTAGGATATAGCAATCAGCCCCAGCATTTT. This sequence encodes CASSPDRGVGYSNQPQHF.

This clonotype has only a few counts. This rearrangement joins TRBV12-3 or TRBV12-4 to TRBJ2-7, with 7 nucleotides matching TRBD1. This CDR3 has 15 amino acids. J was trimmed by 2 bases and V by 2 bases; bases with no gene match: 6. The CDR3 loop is CASSLPGTAPYEQYF. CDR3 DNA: TGTGCCAGCAGTTTACCCGGGACAGCTCCCTACGAGCAGTACTTC.

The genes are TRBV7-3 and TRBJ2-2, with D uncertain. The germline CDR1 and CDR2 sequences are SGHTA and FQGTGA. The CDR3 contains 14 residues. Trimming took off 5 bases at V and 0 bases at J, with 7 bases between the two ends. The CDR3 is CASSRTANTGELFF. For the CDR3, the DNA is TGTGCCAGCAGCCGGACCGCGAACACCGGGGAGCTGTTTTTT. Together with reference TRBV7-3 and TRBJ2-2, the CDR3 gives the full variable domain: GAGVSQTPSNKVTEKGKYVELRCDPISGHTALYWYRQSLGQGPEFLIYFQGTGAADDSGLPNDRFFAVRPEGSVSTLKIQRTERGDSAVYLCASSRTANTGELFFGEGSRLTVL.

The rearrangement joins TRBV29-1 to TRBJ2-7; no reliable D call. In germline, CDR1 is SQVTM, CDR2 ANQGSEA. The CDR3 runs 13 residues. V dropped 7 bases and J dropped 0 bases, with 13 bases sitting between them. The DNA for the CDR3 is TGCAGCGCCCTGGAGTCTGACTCCTACGAGCAGTACTTC. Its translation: CSALESDSYEQYF.

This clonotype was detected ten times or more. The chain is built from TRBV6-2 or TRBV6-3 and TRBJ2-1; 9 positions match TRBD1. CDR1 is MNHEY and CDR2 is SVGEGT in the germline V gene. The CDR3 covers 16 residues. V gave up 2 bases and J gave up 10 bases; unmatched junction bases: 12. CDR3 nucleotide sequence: TGTGCCAGCAGTTACGACGGGACAGGGTCCTCCCGAGAGCAGTTCTTC. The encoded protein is CASSYDGTGSSREQFF.

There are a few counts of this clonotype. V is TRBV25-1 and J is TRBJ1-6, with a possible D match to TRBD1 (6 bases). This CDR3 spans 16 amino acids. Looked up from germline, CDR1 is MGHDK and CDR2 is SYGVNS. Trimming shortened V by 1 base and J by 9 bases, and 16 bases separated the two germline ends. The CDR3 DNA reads TGTGCCAGCAGTGAATCTACAGGGATTCGTGGTTCACCCCTCCACTTT. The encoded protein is CASSESTGIRGSPLHF.

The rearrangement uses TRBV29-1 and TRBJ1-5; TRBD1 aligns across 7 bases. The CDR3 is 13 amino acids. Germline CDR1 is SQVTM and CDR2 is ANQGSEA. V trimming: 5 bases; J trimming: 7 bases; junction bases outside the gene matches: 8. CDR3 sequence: CSVLTGVEQPQHF. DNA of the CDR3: TGCAGCGTTTTAACAGGGGTTGAACAGCCCCAGCATTTT. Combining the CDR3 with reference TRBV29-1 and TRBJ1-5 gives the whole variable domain SAVISQKPSRDICQRGTSLTIQCQVDSQVTMMFWYRQQPGQSLTLIATANQGSEATYESGFVIDKFPISRPNLTFSTLTVSNMSPEDSSIYLCSVLTGVEQPQHFGDGTRLSIL.

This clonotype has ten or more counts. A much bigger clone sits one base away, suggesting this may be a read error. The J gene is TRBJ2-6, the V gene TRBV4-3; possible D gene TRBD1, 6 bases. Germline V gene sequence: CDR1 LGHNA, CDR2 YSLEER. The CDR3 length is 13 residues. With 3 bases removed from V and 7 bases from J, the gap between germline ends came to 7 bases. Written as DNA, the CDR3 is TGCGCCAGCAGCCAGGGGGCCGCCAACGTCCTGACTTTC. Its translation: CASSQGAANVLTF.

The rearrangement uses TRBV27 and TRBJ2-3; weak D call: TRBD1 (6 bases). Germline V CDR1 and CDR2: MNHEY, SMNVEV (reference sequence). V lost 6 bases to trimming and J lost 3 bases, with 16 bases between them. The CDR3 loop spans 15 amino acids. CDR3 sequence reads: CASSPNRVGTDTQYF. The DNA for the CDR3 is TGTGCCAGCAGCCCCAACAGGGTAGGAACAGATACGCAGTATTTT.

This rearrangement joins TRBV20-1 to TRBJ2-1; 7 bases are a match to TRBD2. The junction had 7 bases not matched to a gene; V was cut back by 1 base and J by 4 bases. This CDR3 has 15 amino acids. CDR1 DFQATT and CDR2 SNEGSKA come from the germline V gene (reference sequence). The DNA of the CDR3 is TGCAGTGCTAGAGCCCTAGCGGTTTATTACAATGAGCAGTTCTTC. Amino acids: CSARALAVYYNEQFF.

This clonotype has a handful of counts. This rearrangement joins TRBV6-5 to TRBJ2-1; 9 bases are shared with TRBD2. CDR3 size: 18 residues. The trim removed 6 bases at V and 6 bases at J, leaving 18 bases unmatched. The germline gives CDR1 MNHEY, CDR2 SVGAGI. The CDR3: CASSVRQLSGSSGNEQFF. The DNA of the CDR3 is TGTGCCAGCAGCGTCAGACAACTTAGCGGGAGCTCAGGCAATGAGCAGTTCTTC.

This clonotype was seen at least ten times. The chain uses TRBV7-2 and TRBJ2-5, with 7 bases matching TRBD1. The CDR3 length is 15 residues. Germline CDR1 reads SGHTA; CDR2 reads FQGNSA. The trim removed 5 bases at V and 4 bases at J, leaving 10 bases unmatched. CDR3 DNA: TGTGCCAGCAGCCAGACAGGGTCGTGGGGAGAGACCCAGTACTTC. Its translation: CASSQTGSWGETQYF.

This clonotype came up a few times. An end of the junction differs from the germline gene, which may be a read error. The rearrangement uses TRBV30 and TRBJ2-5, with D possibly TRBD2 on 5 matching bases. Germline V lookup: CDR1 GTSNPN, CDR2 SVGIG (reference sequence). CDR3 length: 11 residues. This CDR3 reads CAGSVLGTQYF. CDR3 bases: TGTGCCGGGAGTGTACTAGGGACCCAGTACTTC.

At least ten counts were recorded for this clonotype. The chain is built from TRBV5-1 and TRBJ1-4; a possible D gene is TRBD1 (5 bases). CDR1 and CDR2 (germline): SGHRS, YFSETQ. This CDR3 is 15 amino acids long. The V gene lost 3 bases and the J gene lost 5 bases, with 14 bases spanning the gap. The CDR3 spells CASSYDGTVNEKLFF. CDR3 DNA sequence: TGCGCCAGCAGCTACGACGGGACGGTCAATGAAAAACTGTTTTTT. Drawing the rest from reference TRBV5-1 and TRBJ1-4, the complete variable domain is KAGVTQTPRYLIKTRGQQVTLSCSPISGHRSVSWYQQTPGQGLQFLFEYFSETQRNKGNFPGRFSGRQFSNSRSEMNVSTLELGDSALYLCASSYDGTVNEKLFFGSGTQLSVL.

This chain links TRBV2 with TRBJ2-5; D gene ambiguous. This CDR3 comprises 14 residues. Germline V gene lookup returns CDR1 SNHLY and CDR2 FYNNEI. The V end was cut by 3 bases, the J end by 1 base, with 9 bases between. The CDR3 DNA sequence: TGTGCCAGCAGTGAGCTCAGACCCCAAGAGACCCAGTACTTC. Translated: CASSELRPQETQYF.

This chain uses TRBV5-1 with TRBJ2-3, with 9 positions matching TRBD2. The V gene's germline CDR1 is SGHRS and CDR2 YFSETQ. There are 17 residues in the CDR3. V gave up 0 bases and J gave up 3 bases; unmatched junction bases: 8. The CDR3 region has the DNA TGCGCCAGCAGCTTGGGGGTTGCAGGACTAGCGACAGATACGCAGTATTTT. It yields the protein CASSLGVAGLATDTQYF.

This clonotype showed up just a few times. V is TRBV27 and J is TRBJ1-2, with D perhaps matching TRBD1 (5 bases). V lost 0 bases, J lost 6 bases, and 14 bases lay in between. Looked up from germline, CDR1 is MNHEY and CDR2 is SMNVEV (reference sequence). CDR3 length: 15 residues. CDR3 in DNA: TGTGCCAGCAGTTTATCCCCGTCCTCCAGGGATGGCTACACCTTC. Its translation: CASSLSPSSRDGYTF.

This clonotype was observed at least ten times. The CDR3 loop is CASSLEAGGLFF. CDR3 coding DNA: TGTGCCAGCAGCTTAGAGGCGGGAGGTCTGTTCTTC. The chain employs TRBV7-9 and TRBJ2-1; 8 bases are shared with TRBD2. CDR1 is SEHNR, CDR2 FQNEAQ, per germline (reference sequence). Germline trimming cut 1 base from V and 15 bases from J; bases unmatched to any gene: 5. The CDR3 extends over 12 amino acids.

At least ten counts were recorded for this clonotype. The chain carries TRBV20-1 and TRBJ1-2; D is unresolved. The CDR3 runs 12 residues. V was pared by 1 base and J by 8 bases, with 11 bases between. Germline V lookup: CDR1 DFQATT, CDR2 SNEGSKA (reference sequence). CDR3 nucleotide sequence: TGCAGTGCTAGAGGAATCAAAGGGGGCTACACCTTC. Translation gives CSARGIKGGYTF.

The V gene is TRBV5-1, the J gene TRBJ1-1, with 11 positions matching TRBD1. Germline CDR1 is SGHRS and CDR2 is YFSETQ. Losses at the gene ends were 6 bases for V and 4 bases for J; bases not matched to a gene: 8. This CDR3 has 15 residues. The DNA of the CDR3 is TGCGCCAGCAACCGGGACAGGGGGTACGGCACTGAAGCTTTCTTT. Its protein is CASNRDRGYGTEAFF.